These 25 T cell receptor beta chains share one sample of origin, sequenced in a study of blood T cell repertoires in COVID-19. Generated by immunoSEQ multiplex PCR, the TCRdb table keeps only in-frame clones and is missing some. The sample consists of roughly 410,000 clones, over 75% of them appearing once. Sequenced material: peripheral blood. All receptors come from a woman aged 60 to 75 with COVID-19, enrolled during active disease.

The chain uses TRBV19 and TRBJ1-1, with D possibly TRBD1 on 6 matching bases. CDR1 LNHDA and CDR2 SQIVND come from the germline V gene (reference sequence). Trimming removed 4 bases at V and 5 bases at J, with 23 bases between. CDR3 length equals 17 residues. CDR3 sequence (DNA): TGTGCCAGTAGTACACTGACAGGTTCGGACCGTCAAACTGAAGCTTTCTTT. Translated, it gives CASSTLTGSDRQTEAFF.

This clone was picked up one time. The chain links TRBV28 to TRBJ1-2, with D tentatively TRBD1 (6 bases). Germline V gene lookup returns CDR1 MDHEN and CDR2 SYDVKM. The V and J ends lost 2 bases and 4 bases respectively, with 11 bases between them. The length of the CDR3 is 14 residues. For the CDR3, the DNA is TGTGCCAGCAGTTTAGAAAACAGGGCCTATGGCTACACCTTC. Translation gives CASSLENRAYGYTF.

The rearrangement uses TRBV5-6 and TRBJ1-4; D is ambiguous. Trimming took off 0 bases at V and 8 bases at J, with 14 bases between the two ends. CDR1 is SGHDT and CDR2 is YYEEEE in the germline V gene. The CDR3 consists of 15 residues. This CDR3 is CASSLGTYLAEKLFF. CDR3 in DNA: TGTGCCAGCAGCTTGGGGACTTATCTGGCCGAAAAACTGTTTTTT.

This clone was detected many times. This chain connects TRBV28 to TRBJ2-3; D gene uncertain. The CDR3 contains 15 residues. CDR1 is MDHEN, CDR2 SYDVKM, per germline. The ends were cut back, 3 bases at V and 4 bases at J, with 14 bases in the middle. The DNA for the CDR3 is TGTGCCAGCAGTTTTCGTTCGGTGGGCCCAGATACGCAGTATTTT. Its translation: CASSFRSVGPDTQYF.

This clone was counted at least ten times. The chain recombines TRBV9 with TRBJ1-2, with 9 bases matching TRBD1. Germline assignment: CDR1 SGDLS and CDR2 YYNGEE. After removal of 4 bases from V and 3 bases from J, the junction contained 4 bases not matched to a gene. This CDR3 has 14 residues. The chain's CDR3 is CASSPGTGHYGYTF. The DNA of the CDR3 is TGTGCCAGCAGCCCCGGGACAGGGCACTATGGCTACACCTTC. Drawing the rest from reference TRBV9 and TRBJ1-2, the complete variable domain is DSGVTQTPKHLITATGQRVTLRCSPRSGDLSVYWYQQSLDQGLQFLIQYYNGEERAKGNILERFSAQQFPDLHSELNLSSLELGDSALYFCASSPGTGHYGYTFGSGTRLTVV.

The V and J genes are TRBV9 and TRBJ2-3; TRBD1 is a possible D gene (6 bases). This CDR3 is 14 amino acids long. Germline loops: CDR1 SGDLS, CDR2 YYNGEE. V was clipped by 3 bases and J by 3 bases, with 11 bases between them. In DNA form, the CDR3 reads TGTGCCAGCAGCGCTCCGACAGGTACAGATACGCAGTATTTT. Encoded protein: CASSAPTGTDTQYF.

The chain recombines TRBV19 with TRBJ2-2, with 10 bases aligning to TRBD2. Germline loops: CDR1 LNHDA, CDR2 SQIVND (reference sequence). The CDR3 has 16 residues. The ends lost 4 bases at V and 2 bases at J; junction bases unmatched: 4. The CDR3 DNA reads as TGTGCCAGTAGTAGGTTAGCGGGGGGCAACACCGGGGAGCTGTTTTTT. Residues: CASSRLAGGNTGELFF.

The chain links TRBV19 to TRBJ1-4, with D uncertain. The CDR3 covers 16 residues. Trimming shortened V by 5 bases and J by 7 bases, and 20 bases separated the two germline ends. CDR1 and CDR2 from the germline V gene are LNHDA and SQIVND (reference sequence). The CDR3 sequence: CASSARVGKRGEKLFF. In DNA form, the CDR3 reads TGTGCCAGTAGTGCGCGCGTCGGGAAACGAGGTGAAAAACTGTTTTTT.

Comments on this clone: The same CDR3 arises from other DNA sequences in this sample as well. The CDR3 nucleotides are TGTGCCAGCAGTTACCGTGAAAAACTGTTTTTT. Protein sequence: CASSYREKLFF. The chain carries TRBV6-5 and TRBJ1-4; D unresolved. This CDR3 contains 11 residues. Germline loops: CDR1 MNHEY, CDR2 SVGAGI. Trimming took off 2 bases at V and 7 bases at J, with 2 bases between the two ends.

The chain is built from TRBV3-1 (or the pseudogene TRBV3-2) and TRBJ2-5, with D unresolved. This CDR3 is 14 amino acids long. Germline CDR1 is LGHDT and CDR2 is YNNKEL (reference sequence). V lost 0 bases to trimming and J lost 4 bases, with 9 bases between them. CDR3 loop: CASSQDMAAETQYF. DNA of the CDR3: TGTGCCAGCAGCCAAGATATGGCGGCAGAGACCCAGTACTTC.

The rearrangement uses TRBV30 and TRBJ1-6, with TRBD1 identical over 7 bases. The CDR3 loop spans 15 amino acids. V shed 4 bases, J shed 8 bases, and the junction held 11 bases outside the gene matches. In germline, CDR1 is GTSNPN, CDR2 SVGIG (reference sequence). In nucleotides, the CDR3 is TGTGCCTGGACCCCGACTGAGGGGGCCTATTCACCCCTCCACTTT. Protein: CAWTPTEGAYSPLHF. The whole variable domain, filled in from reference TRBV30 and TRBJ1-6, reads SQTIHQWPATLVQPVGSPLSLECTVEGTSNPNLYWYRQAAGRGLQLLFYSVGIGQISSEVPQNLSASRPQDRQFILSSKKLLLSDSGFYLCAWTPTEGAYSPLHFGNGTRLTVT.

DNA of the CDR3: TGTGCCAGCAAAGGGAACCGGAGGAACGAAAAACTGTTTTTT. Amino acid sequence: CASKGNRRNEKLFF. The chain carries TRBV6-5 and TRBJ1-4; D is unresolved. The CDR3 has 14 residues. In germline, CDR1 is MNHEY, CDR2 SVGAGI. The ends were cut back, 7 bases at V and 8 bases at J, with 17 bases in the middle.

In its sample, this clone was seen many times. This chain links TRBV20-1 with TRBJ2-1; D uncertain. The CDR3 loop spans 11 amino acids. Trimming removed 3 bases at V and 6 bases at J, with 6 bases between. The germline V gene encodes CDR1 DFQATT and CDR2 SNEGSKA (reference sequence). DNA for the CDR3: TGCAGTGCTAGTATGCGCAATGAGCAGTTCTTC. This encodes CSASMRNEQFF.

This clone was seen more than once but under ten times. The chain recombines TRBV7-9 with TRBJ1-1; 11 nucleotides line up with TRBD1. The CDR3 totals 15 residues. The V segment lost 5 bases and the J segment 3 bases; nucleotides outside the gene matches: 5. The V gene's germline CDR1 is SEHNR and CDR2 FQNEAQ (reference sequence). The CDR3 region is CASSPGQGADTEAFF. The CDR3 DNA reads as TGTGCCAGCAGCCCAGGACAGGGGGCGGACACTGAAGCTTTCTTT.

The chain links TRBV5-1 to TRBJ2-5; 9 bases align to TRBD1. J gave up 2 bases and V 0 bases, and 8 bases lay outside the gene matches. Germline V lookup: CDR1 SGHRS, CDR2 YFSETQ. This CDR3 has 17 residues. CDR3 sequence: CASSLGPGGTGQETQYF. The CDR3 DNA reads TGCGCCAGCAGCTTGGGCCCCGGAGGGACAGGGCAAGAGACCCAGTACTTC.

This CDR3 reads CASSWTGGREQYF. The CDR3 DNA reads TGTGCCAGCAGTTGGACAGGGGGGCGCGAGCAGTACTTC. The chain joins TRBV27 to TRBJ2-7, with 10 bases matching TRBD1. Trimming at V came to 4 bases and at J to 6 bases, leaving 3 bases not matched to a gene. The germline V gene has CDR1 MNHEY and CDR2 SMNVEV (reference sequence). There are 13 residues in the CDR3.

The chain joins TRBV7-3 to TRBJ2-7; 10 nucleotides line up with TRBD1. This CDR3 spans 13 amino acids. Germline assignment: CDR1 SGHTA and CDR2 FQGTGA. J lost 5 bases, V lost 5 bases, and 3 bases had no gene match. CDR3 protein: CASSRDRGHEQYF. The CDR3 DNA reads TGTGCCAGCAGCCGGGACAGGGGCCACGAGCAGTACTTC.

This chain connects TRBV15 to TRBJ2-1; TRBD2 aligns across 7 bases. The CDR3 runs to 17 residues. The germline gives CDR1 LNHNV, CDR2 YYDKDF (reference sequence). Trimming took 5 bases from V and 2 from J; bases not matched to a gene: 12. CDR3 in DNA: TGTGCCACCAGCTATGAAAGTCGAGCGGGGACCTACAATGAGCAGTTCTTC. Its translation: CATSYESRAGTYNEQFF.

V usage is TRBV11-1 and J usage is TRBJ1-3; maybe TRBD1 (6 bases). The CDR3 is 16 amino acids. Germline V gives CDR1 SGHAT, CDR2 FQDESV (reference sequence). The germline V and J ends were trimmed by 4 bases and 4 bases, with 17 bases remaining between them. CDR3 coding DNA: TGTGCCAGCAGCTCCTGGGACACCGAGACCGGAAACACCATATATTTT. This sequence encodes CASSSWDTETGNTIYF.

The chain uses TRBV5-1 and TRBJ1-2; TRBD1 matches at 9 bases. The germline gives CDR1 SGHRS, CDR2 YFSETQ. J was trimmed by 7 bases and V by 0 bases; bases with no gene match: 4. This CDR3 region has 14 residues. The CDR3 spells CASSLETGGGGYTF. The CDR3 bases are TGCGCCAGCAGCTTGGAAACAGGGGGCGGTGGCTACACCTTC.

The CDR3 nucleotides are TGTGCCACCAGCGATAGGGACAGGGGGGACAATGAGCAGTTCTTC. This gives the protein CATSDRDRGDNEQFF. V usage is TRBV15 and J usage is TRBJ2-1, with TRBD1 matching 11 bases. Germline CDR1 LNHNV, CDR2 YYDKDF (reference sequence). The CDR3 is 15 residues long. With 5 bases clipped from V and 5 bases from J, the junction kept 5 bases outside the gene matches.

The chain has TRBV27 and TRBJ1-2; D may be TRBD1 (6 bases). The CDR3 has 17 amino acids. Germline V gene lookup returns CDR1 MNHEY and CDR2 SMNVEV (reference sequence). V lost 1 base and J lost 2, with 17 bases in between. Written as DNA, the CDR3 is TGTGCCAGCAGTTTATTGGGGGAGAGGGGGTTGAACTATGGCTACACCTTC. This gives the protein CASSLLGERGLNYGYTF.

J is TRBJ2-4 and V is TRBV3-1 (or the pseudogene TRBV3-2), with D perhaps TRBD2 (6 bases). The ends were cut back, 3 bases at V and 0 bases at J, with 9 bases in the middle. Germline CDR1 and CDR2: LGHDT and YNNKEL (reference sequence). The CDR3 contains 15 residues. The DNA of the CDR3 is TGTGCCAGCAGCCAGGGAGGACTAGCCAAAAACATTCAGTACTTC. Translation gives CASSQGGLAKNIQYF.

This chain connects TRBV18 to TRBJ1-5; 11 nucleotides agree with TRBD1. CDR1 and CDR2 (germline): KGHSH, LQKENI. Losses at the gene ends were 6 bases for V and 1 base for J; bases not matched to a gene: 11. The CDR3 has 18 residues. The CDR3 spells CASSLTGTGGWSNQPQHF. In nucleotides, the CDR3 is TGTGCCAGCTCGCTAACTGGGACAGGGGGTTGGAGCAATCAGCCCCAGCATTTT.

This clone came up once. The chain recombines TRBV6-5 with TRBJ1-2; the D gene is possibly TRBD1 (6 bases). V lost 1 base, J lost 6 bases, and 12 bases lay in between. This CDR3 has 14 amino acids. Looked up from germline, CDR1 is MNHEY and CDR2 is SVGAGI. The CDR3 reads CASSYFSGGDGYTF. The CDR3 region has the DNA TGTGCCAGCAGTTACTTCTCGGGGGGCGATGGCTACACCTTC.